This entry describes one TCR beta chain. This entry comes from a study of blood T cell repertoires in COVID-19. The assay was immunoSEQ multiplex PCR, and TCRdb's table has in-frame clones only and misses some. The sample includes hundreds of thousands of clones, around 90% seen only once; the top ten take around 2%. Germline CDR1 is WSHSY and CDR2 is SAAADI. V gave up 7 bases and J gave up 6 bases; unmatched junction bases: 5. The CDR3 consists of 13 residues. V is TRBV10-2 and J is TRBJ1-5; 8 bases align to TRBD1. The receptor was isolated from a woman aged 55-69 years in a cohort exposed to, infected with or recovered from COVID-19 (not recorded which). Sequenced sample: PBMCs or T cells enriched from blood (not recorded which). CDR3 sequence reads: CASKTGAGQPQHF. CDR3 bases: TGCGCCAGCAAGACAGGGGCGGGTCAGCCCCAGCATTTT.